One sample yielded the 30 T cell receptor beta chains listed below, sequenced in a study of T cells in Graves' hyperthyroidism and ophthalmopathy. Authors of the study amplified TCR beta CDR3 regions from RNA transcripts. The HTBI set primed first-round TCR CDR3 RT-PCR. In TCRdb, the multiplex PCR reads were re-called with MiXCR into one record per CDR3 protein. The table has hundreds of thousands of distinct CDR3 sequences, around 21% seen once. The specimen was blood. All receptors derive from a man younger than 40 with Graves' ophthalmopathy.

This clonotype was detected a few times. The chain couples TRBV7-3 to TRBJ2-1; 13 bases align to TRBD2. Trimming cost V 2 bases and J 4 bases; bases outside gene matches: 2. Germline CDR1 reads SGHTA; CDR2 reads FQGTGA. This CDR3 is 16 amino acids long. This CDR3 is CASSLGGLAGYNEQFF. The CDR3 DNA sequence: TGTGCCAGCAGCTTAGGGGGACTAGCGGGATACAATGAGCAGTTCTTC.

V gene TRBV20-1 combines with J gene TRBJ2-5; TRBD1 or TRBD2 may be the D gene (5 bases each). The ends were cut back, 6 bases at V and 4 bases at J, with 24 bases in the middle. The CDR3 runs 16 residues. From germline, CDR1 is DFQATT and CDR2 SNEGSKA (reference sequence). CDR3 loop: CSAPSRVKMGAETQYF. The CDR3, as DNA: TGCAGTGCCCCCTCCAGGGTTAAGATGGGAGCAGAGACCCAGTACTTC.

This clonotype was observed a handful of times. The chain uses TRBV10-3 and TRBJ2-1; 10 bases agree with TRBD2. The CDR3 runs to 15 residues. The germline gives CDR1 ENHRY, CDR2 SYGVKD. V was pared by 8 bases and J by 8 bases, with 12 bases of the junction left unmatched. In DNA, the CDR3 is TGTGCCATCCTGAGGATCTCGAGCGGGAGGGATGAGCAGTTCTTC. It translates to CAILRISSGRDEQFF.

The chain joins TRBV10-3 to TRBJ2-7; TRBD2 matches 9 bases. CDR1 and CDR2 (germline): ENHRY, SYGVKD. V trimming: 0 bases; J trimming: 4 bases; junction bases outside the gene matches: 4. The CDR3 is 15 amino acids. The CDR3 DNA reads as TGTGCCATCAGTGAGTCCGGGCTAGCGGGATACGAGCAGTACTTC. Translating it yields CAISESGLAGYEQYF.

This clonotype was recorded many times. The rearrangement links TRBV11-2 to TRBJ2-7, with 14 positions matching TRBD2. The length of the CDR3 is 16 residues. Germline V gene data show CDR1 as SGHAT and CDR2 as FQNNGV. The V gene end was trimmed by 5 bases and the J gene end by 4 bases; junction bases not matched to a gene: 7. The CDR3 DNA sequence: TGTGCCAGCAGCCCGGGACTAGCGGGAGAGTTGTACGAGCAGTACTTC. Encoded protein: CASSPGLAGELYEQYF.

This clonotype was counted many times. This chain uses TRBV11-2 with TRBJ2-1; D gene ambiguous. CDR1 is SGHAT, CDR2 FQNNGV, per germline. The CDR3 totals 16 residues. The ends were cut back, 0 bases at V and 5 bases at J, with 14 bases in the middle. DNA of the CDR3: TGTGCCAGCAGCTTAGATTCTGGTTCGGCTAACAATGAGCAGTTCTTC. Protein: CASSLDSGSANNEQFF.

The chain couples TRBV20-1 to TRBJ2-5; the match to TRBD1 covers 7 bases. The CDR3 loop spans 11 amino acids. Germline assignment: CDR1 DFQATT and CDR2 SNEGSKA (reference sequence). Losses at the gene ends were 6 bases for V and 10 bases for J; bases not matched to a gene: 8. The CDR3 DNA sequence: TGCAGTGCCGGACAGGTTCAAGGCCAGTACTTC. Protein sequence: CSAGQVQGQYF.

The V gene is TRBV19, the J gene TRBJ2-7, with 10 bases lining up with TRBD1. Germline CDR1 reads LNHDA; CDR2 reads SQIVND (reference sequence). This CDR3 region has 15 residues. V trimming: 3 bases; J trimming: 4 bases; junction bases outside the gene matches: 6. The chain's CDR3 is CASSIARQGAYEQYF. The DNA of the CDR3 is TGTGCCAGTAGTATTGCGAGACAGGGGGCTTACGAGCAGTACTTC.

This chain links TRBV10-3 with TRBJ2-3, with D possibly being TRBD1 or TRBD2 (6 bases each). The V end lost 3 bases, the J end lost 6 bases, and 13 bases lay between the germline ends. Germline V gene data show CDR1 as ENHRY and CDR2 as SYGVKD. The CDR3 has 14 residues. The CDR3 loop is CAISEGGSGDTQYF. CDR3 DNA sequence: TGTGCCATCAGTGAAGGGGGGAGCGGGGATACGCAGTATTTT.

The chain uses TRBV19 and TRBJ2-7, with TRBD2 as a possible D gene (6 bases). Trimming removed 7 bases at V and 7 bases at J, with 23 bases between. The CDR3 loop spans 15 amino acids. The germline V gene has CDR1 LNHDA and CDR2 SQIVND (reference sequence). The CDR3 sequence: CASMMTGLLVAEQYF. CDR3 DNA sequence: TGTGCCAGTATGATGACGGGACTGCTGGTTGCGGAGCAGTACTTC.

This clonotype was found a few times. The V call is TRBV7-9, the J call TRBJ2-7; 11 nucleotides align to TRBD1. Germline lookup yields CDR1 SEHNR and CDR2 FQNEAQ (reference sequence). The length of the CDR3 is 14 residues. V lost 5 bases and J lost 3; bases outside the gene matches: 3. The CDR3: CASSGDRGYYEQYF. The CDR3 DNA reads TGTGCCAGCAGCGGGGACAGGGGGTACTACGAGCAGTACTTC.

The genes are TRBV20-1 and TRBJ2-5, with D maybe TRBD2 (6 bases). V was clipped by 1 base and J by 1 base, with 13 bases between them. The germline gives CDR1 DFQATT, CDR2 SNEGSKA (reference sequence). The CDR3 sequence is 15 residues long. CDR3 DNA: TGCAGTGCTAGAGGGTCCGGGGGTTCCCAAGAGACCCAGTACTTC. Translation: CSARGSGGSQETQYF.

The CDR3 spells CASSRQGTNQPQHF. The CDR3 DNA reads as TGTGCCAGCAGTCGACAGGGAACCAATCAGCCCCAGCATTTT. The chain links TRBV12-3 or TRBV12-4 to TRBJ1-5; 7 nucleotides match TRBD1. V gave up 5 bases and J gave up 3 bases; unmatched junction bases: 4. The CDR3 spans 14 residues.

This clonotype was found a few times. V gene TRBV29-1 combines with J gene TRBJ2-2; D uncertain. The germline CDR1 and CDR2 sequences are SQVTM and ANQGSEA. The V end lost 4 bases, the J end lost 3 bases, and 9 bases lay between the germline ends. The CDR3 is made up of 13 amino acids. The CDR3, as DNA: TGCAGCGTTGTCCGACCCTACACCGGGGAGCTGTTTTTT. Translation: CSVVRPYTGELFF.

The gene calls are TRBV20-1 and TRBJ1-4, with D maybe TRBD1 (6 bases). The CDR3 length is 15 residues. V was shortened by 2 bases and J by 6 bases, with 16 bases between the two germline ends. Germline V gene lookup returns CDR1 DFQATT and CDR2 SNEGSKA (reference sequence). This chain's CDR3 is CSARNHGGGDEKLFF. Here the CDR3 DNA reads TGCAGTGCTAGAAATCATGGGGGCGGGGATGAAAAACTGTTTTTT.

This clonotype was observed at least ten times. The rearrangement links TRBV2 to TRBJ1-2; D uncertain. The V end was cut by 8 bases, the J end by 4 bases, with 14 bases between. The CDR3 runs to 13 residues. CDR1 and CDR2 (germline): SNHLY, FYNNEI. This CDR3 reads CASHIRVLYGYTF. The DNA for the CDR3 is TGTGCCAGCCATATAAGGGTCCTCTATGGCTACACCTTC.

At least ten counts were recorded for this clonotype. The chain is built from TRBV6-2 or TRBV6-3 and TRBJ2-7; possibly TRBD2 for D (5 bases). CDR1 MNHEY and CDR2 SVGEGT come from the germline V gene. This CDR3 comprises 13 residues. V lost 0 bases, J lost 3 bases, and 6 bases lay in between. The CDR3 sequence: CASSYSRGYEQYF. The CDR3 DNA reads TGTGCCAGCAGTTACTCCCGGGGCTACGAGCAGTACTTC.

This clonotype has more than one count but fewer than ten. The chain recombines TRBV7-9 with TRBJ1-6, with 7 bases lining up with TRBD1. J lost 9 bases, V lost 5 bases, and 10 bases had no gene match. This CDR3 has 15 amino acids. From germline, CDR1 is SEHNR and CDR2 FQNEAQ (reference sequence). CDR3 sequence (DNA): TGTGCCAGCAGCACGGGCGGGGCAGGGGGTTCACCCCTCCACTTT. This sequence encodes CASSTGGAGGSPLHF.

This chain links TRBV6-5 with TRBJ2-5; TRBD1 or TRBD2 may be the D gene (5 bases each). Trimming pared 2 bases from V and 1 base from J, leaving 8 bases between. The CDR3 length is 14 residues. The germline V gene has CDR1 MNHEY and CDR2 SVGAGI. The CDR3 region is CASSYDGAQETQYF. DNA for the CDR3: TGTGCCAGCAGTTACGACGGGGCCCAAGAGACCCAGTACTTC.

The sample holds a few counts of this clonotype. This rearrangement joins TRBV11-3 to TRBJ2-7; TRBD2 aligns across 10 bases. The trim removed 5 bases at V and 3 bases at J, leaving 10 bases unmatched. The germline V gene encodes CDR1 SGHNT and CDR2 YENEEA. The CDR3 loop spans 16 amino acids. The CDR3 here is CASSAQGTSDLYEQYF. For the CDR3, the DNA is TGTGCCAGCAGCGCACAGGGGACTAGCGACCTCTACGAGCAGTACTTC.

The genes are TRBV10-1 and TRBJ2-3; D gene ambiguous. The CDR3 loop spans 14 amino acids. Germline-derived CDR1 and CDR2 are WNHNN and SYGVQD (reference sequence). V dropped 3 bases and J dropped 0 bases, with 7 bases sitting between them. The CDR3, as DNA: TGCGCCAGCAGTGAACAGCTGAGCACAGATACGCAGTATTTT. This gives the protein CASSEQLSTDTQYF.

To note about this clonotype: Compared with germline, one end of the junction differs, possibly owing to a read error. The chain uses TRBV7-7 and TRBJ2-5; the D is unclear. Germline V gives CDR1 SSHAT, CDR2 FNYEAQ (reference sequence). The CDR3 sequence is 13 residues long. For the CDR3, the DNA is TGTGCTAGCAGCTTAGACAACCAAGAGACCCAGTACTTC. It encodes CASSLDNQETQYF.

This clonotype showed up just a few times. The rearrangement joins TRBV2 to TRBJ2-1; 10 nucleotides align to TRBD2. The CDR3 has 19 amino acids. CDR1 and CDR2 (germline): SNHLY, FYNNEI. The trim removed 6 bases at V and 4 bases at J, leaving 18 bases unmatched. CDR3 nucleotides: TGTGCCAGCAGGGGGGTGGGGTCGGCCGGGACTAGCGCGTACAATGAGCAGTTCTTC. Its protein is CASRGVGSAGTSAYNEQFF.

This rearrangement joins TRBV2 to TRBJ2-3, with 12 bases that match TRBD2. Germline values: CDR1 SNHLY, CDR2 FYNNEI. With V trimmed by 8 bases and J by 2 bases, 5 bases remained unmatched. The CDR3 is made up of 15 amino acids. The CDR3 protein is CASGRLAGVTDTQYF. CDR3 sequence (DNA): TGTGCCAGCGGGCGACTAGCGGGGGTCACAGATACGCAGTATTTT.

At least ten counts were recorded for this clonotype. This chain joins TRBV5-1 and TRBJ2-2, with D possibly matching TRBD2 (6 bases). The germline V gene encodes CDR1 SGHRS and CDR2 YFSETQ. The V gene lost 10 bases and the J gene lost 5 bases, with 15 bases spanning the gap. The CDR3 consists of 13 residues. In DNA form, the CDR3 reads TGCGCCGGGTTGGAGGGTATTACCGGGGAGCTGTTTTTT. It yields the protein CAGLEGITGELFF.

This chain connects TRBV19 to TRBJ2-3, with D tentatively TRBD1 (6 bases). V dropped 7 bases and J dropped 0 bases, with 8 bases sitting between them. Germline V gene data show CDR1 as LNHDA and CDR2 as SQIVND (reference sequence). The CDR3 extends over 13 amino acids. The CDR3 region is CASKDRSTDTQYF. CDR3 nucleotide sequence: TGTGCCAGTAAGGACAGAAGCACAGATACGCAGTATTTT. Full variable domain (rest looked up from reference TRBV19 and TRBJ2-3): DGGITQSPKYLFRKEGQNVTLSCEQNLNHDAMYWYRQDPGQGLRLIYYSQIVNDFQKGDIAEGYSVSREKKESFPLTVTSAQKNPTAFYLCASKDRSTDTQYFGPGTRLTVL.

The chain links TRBV5-5 to TRBJ2-7, with D uncertain. This CDR3 contains 13 residues. V was pared by 5 bases and J by 5 bases, with 14 bases between. The germline gives CDR1 SGHKS, CDR2 YYEKEE (reference sequence). DNA of the CDR3: TGTGCCAGCAGTCTATACAGCGTTAACGAGCAGTACTTC. Encoded protein: CASSLYSVNEQYF.

This clonotype was detected only a few times. The chain has TRBV6-2 or TRBV6-3 and TRBJ2-7; 9 nucleotides align to TRBD2. V gave up 2 bases and J gave up 5 bases; unmatched junction bases: 13. CDR1 and CDR2 from the germline V gene are MNHEY and SVGEGT. This CDR3 region has 17 residues. CDR3 residues: CASSYTQRTSVTDEQYF. The CDR3 bases are TGTGCCAGCAGTTACACACAGCGGACTAGCGTTACGGACGAGCAGTACTTC.

V usage is TRBV9 and J usage is TRBJ2-3, with D possibly matching TRBD2 (6 bases). V lost 1 base and J lost 0, with 15 bases in between. The length of the CDR3 is 17 residues. Looked up from germline, CDR1 is SGDLS and CDR2 is YYNGEE. The CDR3 sequence: CASSVRSGGFSTDTQYF. The CDR3, as DNA: TGTGCCAGCAGCGTACGGAGCGGAGGGTTTAGCACAGATACGCAGTATTTT.

This clonotype has ten or more counts. V and J are TRBV6-1 and TRBJ2-7; 8 positions agree with TRBD2. CDR1 is MNHNS and CDR2 is SASEGT in the germline V gene. Germline trimming cut 4 bases from V and 1 base from J; bases unmatched to any gene: 9. This CDR3 region has 16 residues. The chain's CDR3 is CASSGKSGSWSYEQYF. In nucleotides, the CDR3 is TGTGCCAGCAGTGGAAAAAGCGGGAGTTGGTCCTACGAGCAGTACTTC.